Detailed here is one TCR beta chain. This sample was taken from a study of shared clonotypes between healthy human individuals. Germline V lookup: CDR1 DFQATT, CDR2 SNEGSKA (reference sequence). The V gene lost 7 bases and the J gene lost 10 bases, with 8 bases spanning the gap. The CDR3 spans 9 residues. CD45RO-negative, CCR7-positively selected cells formed the naive CD8 fraction, excluding terminally differentiated effector memory CD45RA+ cells. Healthy adults negative for HIV, lacking recent acute infections or vaccinations, served as donors. Assay used: immunoSEQ multiplex PCR; TCRdb lists only in-frame clones, some missing. The data contain about 2.1 million clones, just over 90% of them seen just once; the ten biggest clones take up about 1.5%.

This receptor was obtained from a man aged 18 to 29 in good health. Some clones in this sample may be carry-over from other donors' samples. J is TRBJ2-1 and V is TRBV20-1, with D hard to call. Sequenced: naive CD8+ T cells from PBMCs. CDR3 region: CSVSREQFF. The DNA for the CDR3 is TGCAGTGTAAGTAGGGAGCAGTTCTTC.